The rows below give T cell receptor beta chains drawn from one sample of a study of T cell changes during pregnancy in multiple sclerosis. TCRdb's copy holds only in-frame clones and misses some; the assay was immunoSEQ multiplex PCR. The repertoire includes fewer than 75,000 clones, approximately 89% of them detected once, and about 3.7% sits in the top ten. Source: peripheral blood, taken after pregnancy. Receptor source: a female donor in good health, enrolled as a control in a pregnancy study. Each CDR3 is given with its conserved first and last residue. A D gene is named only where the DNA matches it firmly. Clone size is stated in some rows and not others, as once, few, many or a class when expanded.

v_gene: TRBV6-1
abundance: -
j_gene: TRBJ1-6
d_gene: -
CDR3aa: CASSEGAGAYSPLHF
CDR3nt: TGTGCCAGCAGTGAAGGGGCAGGGGCATACTCACCCCTCCACTTT

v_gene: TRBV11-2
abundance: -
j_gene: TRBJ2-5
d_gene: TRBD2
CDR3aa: CASSWEGMGQETQYF
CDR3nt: TGTGCCAGCAGCTGGGAGGGGATGGGCCAAGAGACCCAGTACTTC

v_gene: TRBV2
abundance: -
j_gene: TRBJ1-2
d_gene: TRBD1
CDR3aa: CASSWDRGGMGF
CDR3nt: TGTGCCAGCTCATGGGACAGAGGAGGGATGGGTTTC

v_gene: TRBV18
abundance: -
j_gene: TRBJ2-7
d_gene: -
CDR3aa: CASSPTTGNLYEQYF
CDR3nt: TGTGCCAGCTCACCCACGACAGGAAACCTGTACGAGCAGTACTTC

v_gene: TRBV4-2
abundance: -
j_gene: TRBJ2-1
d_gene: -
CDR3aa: CASSQDLRNEQFF
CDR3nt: TGTGCCAGCAGCCAAGATCTGAGAAATGAGCAGTTCTTC

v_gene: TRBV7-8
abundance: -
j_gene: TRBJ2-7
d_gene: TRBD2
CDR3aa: CASSLGGRDLYEQYF
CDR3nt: TGTGCCAGCAGCTTGGGAGGGAGAGACCTCTACGAGCAGTACTTC

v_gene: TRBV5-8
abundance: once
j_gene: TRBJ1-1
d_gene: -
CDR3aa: CASSLVLEAFF
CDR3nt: TGTGCCAGCAGCTTGGTTCTTGAAGCTTTCTTT

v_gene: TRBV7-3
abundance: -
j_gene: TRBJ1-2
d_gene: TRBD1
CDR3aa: CASSPGQVHGYTF
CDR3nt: TGTGCCAGCAGCCCGGGACAGGTTCATGGCTACACCTTC

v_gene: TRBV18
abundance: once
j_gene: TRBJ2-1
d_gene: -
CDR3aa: CASSPPGDLTYNEQFF
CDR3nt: TGTGCCAGCTCACCACCGGGAGACCTAACCTACAATGAGCAGTTCTTC

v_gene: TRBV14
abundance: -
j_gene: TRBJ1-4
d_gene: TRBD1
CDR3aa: CASSQRPPGQGNEKLFF
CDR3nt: TGTGCCAGCAGCCAAAGACCACCGGGACAGGGGAATGAAAAACTGTTTTTT